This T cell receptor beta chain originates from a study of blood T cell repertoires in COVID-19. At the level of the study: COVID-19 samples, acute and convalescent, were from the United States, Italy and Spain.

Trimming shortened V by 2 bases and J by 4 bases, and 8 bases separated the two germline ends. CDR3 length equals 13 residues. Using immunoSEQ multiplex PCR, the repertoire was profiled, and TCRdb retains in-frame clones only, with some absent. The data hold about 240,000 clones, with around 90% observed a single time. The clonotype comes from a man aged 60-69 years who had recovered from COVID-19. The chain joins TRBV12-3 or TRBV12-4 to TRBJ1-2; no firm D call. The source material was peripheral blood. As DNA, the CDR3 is TGTGCCAGCAGTTTATTCCGGGTCTATGGCTACACCTTC. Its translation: CASSLFRVYGYTF.